These T cell receptor beta chains were read from a single sample in a study of beta chain features in type 1 diabetes. Here immunoSEQ multiplex PCR was the method, and the copy in TCRdb shows in-frame clones only, minus some. Of 310,000 or so clones in the sample, around 8% were seen once. Sequencing was performed on central memory CD4+ T cells from blood. The receptors shown here come from a woman aged 18-35 years in good health. Both conserved end residues are trimmed from each CDR3.

>TRBV6-6
ASSYSGRADTQY
>TRBV5-1
VGSGTQY
>TRBV5-1
ASSLEPNAEAYNEQF
>TRBV4-3
ASSPGDTGGYGYT
>TRBV7-2
ASSSQSLGSYEQY
>TRBV10-3
AISERDRDSEQY
>TRBV6-5
ASSWTASGANVLT
>TRBV5-4
ASSLSVVNEQF
>TRBV28
ASSFSSSRGYGYT
>TRBV6-1
ASNVGGWNTEAF
>TRBV6-6
ASSRQRDTEAF
>TRBV13
ASSSRLAGGFYEQY
>TRBV5-1
ASSLDANYNEQF
>TRBV7-9
ASSFRGTDTQY
>TRBV20-1
SARGRDIQY
>TRBV7-3
ASSTGTGGREQF
>TRBV27
ASRPGTGDEKLF
>TRBV4-3
ASSQDRDDEQF
>TRBV7-3
ASSTRGTSGSKNEQF
>TRBV7-8
ASSLGGTSGSLDIQY
>TRBV4-3
ASSQQFGTSGIYEQY
>TRBV6-1
ASKRDSGYSEQF
>TRBV6-5
ASSYSIQGRQTQY
>TRBV5-1
ASSLGKTATNEKLF
>TRBV7-2
ASSPQGSGQETQY
>TRBV4-2
ASKLLPLGGRAEAF
>TRBV19
ASRMGDREGEAF
>TRBV7-9
ASSRTADGYT
>TRBV29-1
SVVHRPGGNEQF
>TRBV7-2
ASSSHTDTQY
>TRBV28
ASSDDRTSSYNEQF
>TRBV28
ASSETQLAGWNEQF
>TRBV7-8
ASSWPGQGPHEQY
>TRBV29-1
SVEALLPLVRALYEQY
>TRBV29-1
SVSRGDRGNEQF
>TRBV29-1
SVPGTGADSYNEQF
>TRBV2
ASSEVGGTMGETQY
>TRBV14
ASSQDLASGSGVTQY
>TRBV7-8
ASSPRLAGGSGELF
>TRBV9
ASSAADVSGEKLF
>TRBV18
ASSPPDREETQY
>TRBV9
ASSVFPGRANEQY
>TRBV12-5
ASGIDLGEQF
>TRBV29-1
SVQLFNEQF
>TRBV11-1
ASSSRTRIVYEQY
>TRBV11-2
ASSKATNEKLF
>TRBV6-5
ASTDSSTDTQY